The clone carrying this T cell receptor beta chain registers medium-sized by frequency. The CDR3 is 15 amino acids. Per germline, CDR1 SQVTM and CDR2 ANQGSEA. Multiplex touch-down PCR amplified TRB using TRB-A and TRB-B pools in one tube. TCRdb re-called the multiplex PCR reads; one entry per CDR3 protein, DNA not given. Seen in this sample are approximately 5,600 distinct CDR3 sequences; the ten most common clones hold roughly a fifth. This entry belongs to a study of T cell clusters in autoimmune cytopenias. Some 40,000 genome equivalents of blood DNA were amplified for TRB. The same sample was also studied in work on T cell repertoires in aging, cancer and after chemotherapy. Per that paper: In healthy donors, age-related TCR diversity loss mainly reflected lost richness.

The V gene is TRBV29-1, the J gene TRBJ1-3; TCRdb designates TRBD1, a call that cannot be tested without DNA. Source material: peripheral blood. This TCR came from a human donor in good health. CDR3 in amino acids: CSVEEGQYSGNTIYF.